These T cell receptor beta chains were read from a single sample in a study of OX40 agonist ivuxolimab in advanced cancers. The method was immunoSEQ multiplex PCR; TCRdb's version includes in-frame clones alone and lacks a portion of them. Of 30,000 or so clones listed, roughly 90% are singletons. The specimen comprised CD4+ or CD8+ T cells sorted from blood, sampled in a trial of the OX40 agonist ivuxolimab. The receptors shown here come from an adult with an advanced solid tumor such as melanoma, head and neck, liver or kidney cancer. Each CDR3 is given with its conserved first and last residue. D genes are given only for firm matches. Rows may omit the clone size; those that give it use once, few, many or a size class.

CDR3aa: CASSYQGGAEQFF; CDR3nt: TGTGCCAGCAGTTATCAGGGAGGCGCTGAGCAGTTCTTC; d_gene: -; v_gene: TRBV27; j_gene: TRBJ2-1; abundance: -
CDR3aa: CASSLSEHRSQFF; CDR3nt: TGTGCCAGCAGTTTATCAGAACATCGTTCGCAGTTCTTC; d_gene: -; v_gene: TRBV27; j_gene: TRBJ2-1; abundance: -
CDR3aa: CASSLDGVSPLHF; CDR3nt: TGTGCCAGCAGCTTAGACGGGGTTTCACCCCTCCACTTT; d_gene: -; v_gene: TRBV7-2; j_gene: TRBJ1-6; abundance: -
CDR3aa: CASSPIAGAVGEQFF; CDR3nt: TGTGCCAGCAGTCCTATAGCGGGAGCAGTAGGTGAGCAGTTCTTC; d_gene: TRBD2; v_gene: TRBV27; j_gene: TRBJ2-1; abundance: -
CDR3aa: CASSLGQGGNYEQYF; CDR3nt: TGTGCCAGCAGCCTCGGACAGGGAGGAAACTACGAGCAGTACTTC; d_gene: TRBD1; v_gene: TRBV6-6; j_gene: TRBJ2-7; abundance: -
CDR3aa: CASSFNSYNEQFF; CDR3nt: TGCGCCAGCAGCTTTAACTCCTACAATGAGCAGTTCTTC; d_gene: -; v_gene: TRBV5-1; j_gene: TRBJ2-1; abundance: -
CDR3aa: CASGKETINYGYTF; CDR3nt: TGTGCCAGCGGTAAGGAGACAATCAACTATGGCTACACCTTC; d_gene: -; v_gene: TRBV6-1; j_gene: TRBJ1-2; abundance: -
CDR3aa: CASSGGTRSSYEQYF; CDR3nt: TGTGCCAGCAGTGGGGGGACTAGAAGCTCCTACGAGCAGTACTTC; d_gene: TRBD2; v_gene: TRBV27; j_gene: TRBJ2-7; abundance: -
CDR3aa: CASSLGQPTDTQYF; CDR3nt: TGCGCCAGCAGCTTGGGGCAGCCCACAGATACGCAGTATTTT; d_gene: -; v_gene: TRBV5-1; j_gene: TRBJ2-3; abundance: -
CDR3aa: CASSGASSYNEQFF; CDR3nt: TGTGCCAGCTCGGGGGCGAGCTCCTACAATGAGCAGTTCTTC; d_gene: -; v_gene: TRBV4-2; j_gene: TRBJ2-1; abundance: -
CDR3aa: CASSAGQKSYEQYF; CDR3nt: TGCGCCAGCAGTGCGGGACAGAAATCCTACGAGCAGTACTTC; d_gene: TRBD1; v_gene: TRBV10-2; j_gene: TRBJ2-7; abundance: -
CDR3aa: CASSVGLSYEQYF; CDR3nt: TGTGCCAGCAGCGTCGGACTTTCCTACGAGCAGTACTTC; d_gene: -; v_gene: TRBV9; j_gene: TRBJ2-7; abundance: -
CDR3aa: CATGTANEKLFF; CDR3nt: TGTGCCACCGGGACGGCCAATGAAAAACTGTTTTTT; d_gene: -; v_gene: TRBV15; j_gene: TRBJ1-4; abundance: -
CDR3aa: CASSSYSYEQYF; CDR3nt: TGTGCCAGCAGCTCTTACTCCTACGAGCAGTACTTC; d_gene: -; v_gene: TRBV5-4; j_gene: TRBJ2-7; abundance: -
CDR3aa: CASSFRDDQPQHF; CDR3nt: TGTGCCAGCAGTTTTAGGGACGATCAGCCCCAGCATTTT; d_gene: -; v_gene: TRBV28; j_gene: TRBJ1-5; abundance: once
CDR3aa: CSVLDSLSSYEQYF; CDR3nt: TGCAGCGTCCTGGACAGCCTTAGCTCCTACGAGCAGTACTTC; d_gene: -; v_gene: TRBV29-1; j_gene: TRBJ2-7; abundance: -
CDR3aa: CASSQVTGVYQPQHF; CDR3nt: TGCGCCAGCAGCCAAGTCACAGGGGTTTACCAGCCCCAGCATTTT; d_gene: TRBD1; v_gene: TRBV4-1; j_gene: TRBJ1-5; abundance: few
CDR3aa: CAWSAGGAYEQYF; CDR3nt: TGTGCCTGGAGTGCCGGCGGCGCCTACGAGCAGTACTTC; d_gene: -; v_gene: TRBV30; j_gene: TRBJ2-7; abundance: -
CDR3aa: CATSRDPMDREQYF; CDR3nt: TGTGCCACCAGCAGAGACCCAATGGACCGCGAGCAGTACTTC; d_gene: -; v_gene: TRBV15; j_gene: TRBJ2-7; abundance: -
CDR3aa: CASSSAGTGELFF; CDR3nt: TGTGCCAGCAGCTCCGCGGGAACCGGGGAGCTGTTTTTT; d_gene: -; v_gene: TRBV9; j_gene: TRBJ2-2; abundance: -
CDR3aa: CATGHPGGANVLTF; CDR3nt: TGTGCCACCGGACACCCTGGAGGGGCCAACGTCCTGACTTTC; d_gene: -; v_gene: TRBV27; j_gene: TRBJ2-6; abundance: -
CDR3aa: CASSDAGEEQYF; CDR3nt: TGTGCCAGCAGTGACGCAGGGGAAGAGCAGTACTTC; d_gene: -; v_gene: TRBV27; j_gene: TRBJ2-7; abundance: -
CDR3aa: CASSLPSGRDEQFF; CDR3nt: TGTGCCAGCAGCTTGCCTAGCGGGAGGGATGAGCAGTTCTTC; d_gene: TRBD2; v_gene: TRBV7-9; j_gene: TRBJ2-1; abundance: -
CDR3aa: CASSLAPDSYEQYF; CDR3nt: TGTGCCAGCAGCTTAGCCCCGGACAGTTACGAGCAGTACTTC; d_gene: -; v_gene: TRBV7-9; j_gene: TRBJ2-7; abundance: -
CDR3aa: CASFGLGGDEQYF; CDR3nt: TGTGCCAGCTTCGGACTTGGGGGGGACGAGCAGTACTTC; d_gene: TRBD2; v_gene: TRBV6-5; j_gene: TRBJ2-7; abundance: -
CDR3aa: CASSAYTGELFF; CDR3nt: TGTGCCAGCAGCGCATACACCGGGGAGCTGTTTTTT; d_gene: -; v_gene: TRBV5-4; j_gene: TRBJ2-2; abundance: -
CDR3aa: CASSVGMGTEAFF; CDR3nt: TGTGCCAGCAGCGTAGGGATGGGGACTGAAGCTTTCTTT; d_gene: -; v_gene: TRBV9; j_gene: TRBJ1-1; abundance: -
CDR3aa: CAWSGWGQENFYNEQFF; CDR3nt: TGTGCCTGGAGTGGATGGGGACAGGAGAATTTCTACAATGAGCAGTTCTTC; d_gene: TRBD1; v_gene: TRBV30; j_gene: TRBJ2-1; abundance: -
CDR3aa: CASGDTGDYSNQPQHF; CDR3nt: TGTGCCAGCGGAGATACAGGAGATTATAGCAATCAGCCCCAGCATTTT; d_gene: -; v_gene: TRBV28; j_gene: TRBJ1-5; abundance: -
CDR3aa: CASSLETSGMRGDYEQYF; CDR3nt: TGCGCCAGCAGCTTGGAGACTAGCGGGATGAGAGGGGACTACGAGCAGTACTTC; d_gene: TRBD2; v_gene: TRBV5-1; j_gene: TRBJ2-7; abundance: few
CDR3aa: CASTLTGNSPLHF; CDR3nt: TGTGCCAGCACCTTGACAGGGAACTCACCCCTCCACTTT; d_gene: TRBD1; v_gene: TRBV6-5; j_gene: TRBJ1-6; abundance: -
CDR3aa: CASSPLGGGRDYEQYF; CDR3nt: TGTGCCAGCAGTCCCCTGGGCGGGGGGCGAGACTACGAGCAGTACTTC; d_gene: TRBD2; v_gene: TRBV27; j_gene: TRBJ2-7; abundance: -
CDR3aa: CASSAQGVSYNEQFF; CDR3nt: TGTGCCAGTAGTGCACAGGGAGTGTCTTACAATGAGCAGTTCTTC; d_gene: -; v_gene: TRBV19; j_gene: TRBJ2-1; abundance: -
CDR3aa: CASSLLMTGVNEQFF; CDR3nt: TGTGCCAGCAGTTTGCTAATGACAGGGGTCAATGAGCAGTTCTTC; d_gene: TRBD1; v_gene: TRBV27; j_gene: TRBJ2-1; abundance: -
CDR3aa: CASTLWTGGGGEQYF; CDR3nt: TGTGCCAGCACCCTCTGGACAGGGGGTGGGGGGGAGCAGTACTTC; d_gene: TRBD1; v_gene: TRBV28; j_gene: TRBJ2-7; abundance: -
CDR3aa: CASSLARATSLTDTQYF; CDR3nt: TGTGCCAGCAGCTTAGCGCGGGCTACGTCCCTCACAGATACGCAGTATTTT; d_gene: -; v_gene: TRBV7-8; j_gene: TRBJ2-3; abundance: -
CDR3aa: CASSPRDSEHEQYF; CDR3nt: TGCGCCAGCAGCCCGCGGGACTCGGAGCACGAGCAGTACTTC; d_gene: -; v_gene: TRBV4-1; j_gene: TRBJ2-7; abundance: -
CDR3aa: CASSQEGQGSQPQHF; CDR3nt: TGTGCCAGCAGCCAAGAAGGCCAGGGTAGCCAGCCCCAGCATTTT; d_gene: -; v_gene: TRBV4-2; j_gene: TRBJ1-5; abundance: -
CDR3aa: CASSVGQSYNEQFF; CDR3nt: TGTGCCAGCAGTGTGGGACAGTCCTACAATGAGCAGTTCTTC; d_gene: TRBD1; v_gene: TRBV6-5; j_gene: TRBJ2-1; abundance: -
CDR3aa: CASSQDGGNEKLFF; CDR3nt: TGCGCCAGCAGCCAAGATGGAGGGAATGAGAAACTGTTTTTT; d_gene: -; v_gene: TRBV4-3; j_gene: TRBJ1-4; abundance: -
CDR3aa: CASSLGTGGAVNEKLFF; CDR3nt: TGTGCCAGCAGCTTAGGGACAGGGGGGGCAGTTAATGAAAAACTGTTTTTT; d_gene: TRBD1; v_gene: TRBV11-2; j_gene: TRBJ1-4; abundance: -
CDR3aa: CAISEDGPYEQYF; CDR3nt: TGTGCCATCAGTGAGGACGGTCCCTACGAGCAGTACTTC; d_gene: -; v_gene: TRBV10-3; j_gene: TRBJ2-7; abundance: -
CDR3aa: CASSLEQGGTEAFF; CDR3nt: TGCGCCAGCAGCTTGGAACAGGGGGGCACTGAAGCTTTCTTT; d_gene: TRBD1; v_gene: TRBV5-1; j_gene: TRBJ1-1; abundance: -
CDR3aa: CASSLASRVEQYF; CDR3nt: TGTGCCAGCAGCTTAGCGAGCAGGGTCGAGCAGTACTTC; d_gene: -; v_gene: TRBV11-2; j_gene: TRBJ2-7; abundance: -
CDR3aa: CASSLGAGSIWGEQYF; CDR3nt: TGTGCCAGCAGTTTAGGGGCCGGGAGCATATGGGGCGAGCAGTACTTC; d_gene: -; v_gene: TRBV28; j_gene: TRBJ2-7; abundance: once
CDR3aa: CASRSDGQGYYGYTF; CDR3nt: TGTGCCAGCAGATCCGATGGACAGGGCTACTATGGCTACACCTTC; d_gene: TRBD1; v_gene: TRBV6-5; j_gene: TRBJ1-2; abundance: -
CDR3aa: CASSYRDSTEAFF; CDR3nt: TGTGCCAGCAGTTACCGGGACAGCACTGAAGCTTTCTTT; d_gene: TRBD1; v_gene: TRBV6-5; j_gene: TRBJ1-1; abundance: -